The 8 T cell receptor beta chains presented below share a single source sample, sequenced in a study of T cells in Graves' hyperthyroidism and ophthalmopathy (dated by TCRdb to about 2019). The library was built by means of multiplex PCR. The reads were generated on an Illumina HiSeq 2000. The TCR beta CDR3 regions were amplified from RNA transcripts. For the first round of RT-PCR on the TCR CDR3, the HTBI primer set was used together with the Qiagen OneStep RT-PCR kit. The public reads were reprocessed in TCRdb via fastp at Q25 and MiXCR, keeping in-frame beta chains. Here each entry gathers all rows of one CDR3 protein and keeps the most common genes and DNA. The sample contains 550,000 to 700,000 distinct CDR3 sequences, about 15% of them found a single time. The ten largest clonotypes hold over 3.5% of the sample. Material: blood. All receptors derive from a woman aged 40 to 50 with Graves' ophthalmopathy.

Ten or more counts support this clonotype. The gene calls are TRBV6-2 or TRBV6-3 and TRBJ1-2; no firm D call. This CDR3 region has 14 residues. Germline V lookup: CDR1 MNHEY, CDR2 SVGEGT. V was pared by 4 bases and J by 5 bases, with 14 bases between. The CDR3 bases are TGTGCCAGCAGTTCCATCGGACGGAGATATGGCTACACCTTC. It codes for CASSSIGRRYGYTF.

Only a few counts were recorded for this clonotype. The V call is TRBV19, the J call TRBJ2-5, with D possibly being TRBD2 (6 bases). V dropped 3 bases and J dropped 5 bases, with 13 bases sitting between them. The CDR3 extends over 14 amino acids. From germline, CDR1 is LNHDA and CDR2 SQIVND (reference sequence). CDR3 amino acids: CASSISGGAETQYF. DNA for the CDR3: TGTGCCAGTAGTATTAGCGGTGGGGCTGAGACCCAGTACTTC. Drawing the rest from reference TRBV19 and TRBJ2-5, the complete variable domain is DGGITQSPKYLFRKEGQNVTLSCEQNLNHDAMYWYRQDPGQGLRLIYYSQIVNDFQKGDIAEGYSVSREKKESFPLTVTSAQKNPTAFYLCASSISGGAETQYFGPGTRLLVL.

Many counts were recorded for this clonotype. This rearrangement joins TRBV27 to TRBJ1-6, with D unresolved. Trimming shortened V by 5 bases and J by 12 bases, and 11 bases separated the two germline ends. Germline V gene data show CDR1 as MNHEY and CDR2 as SMNVEV (reference sequence). CDR3 size: 12 residues. CDR3 nucleotide sequence: TGTGCCAGCAGTCTCTCTTGGGGACCCCTCCACTTT. Translating gives CASSLSWGPLHF.

In this sample, this clonotype turned up many times. V and J are TRBV5-1 and TRBJ1-5; weak D call: TRBD1 (6 bases). Trimming removed 4 bases at V and 5 bases at J, with 16 bases between. CDR1 is SGHRS and CDR2 is YFSETQ in the germline V gene. The CDR3 spans 15 residues. The CDR3 nucleotides read TGCGCCAGCAGCCTGTCAACGGGGGCGTATCAGCCCCAGCATTTT. Protein: CASSLSTGAYQPQHF.

This clonotype was detected ten times or more. The chain employs TRBV11-1 and TRBJ1-1; D call uncertain. Trimming cost V 2 bases and J 5 bases, with 6 bases left between them. The CDR3 is 12 amino acids. Per germline, CDR1 SGHAT and CDR2 FQDESV (reference sequence). CDR3 sequence (DNA): TGTGCCAGCAGCTTAATGGATACTGAAGCTTTCTTT. It encodes CASSLMDTEAFF.

This clonotype showed up many times. This rearrangement joins TRBV27 to TRBJ2-7, with D perhaps TRBD1 (6 bases). Trimming stripped 6 bases from V and 7 bases from J, with 16 bases between. CDR1 is MNHEY and CDR2 is SMNVEV in the germline V gene (reference sequence). CDR3 size: 13 residues. In nucleotides, the CDR3 is TGTGCCAGCAGACAGGGAAGTCTCGGAGAGCAGTACTTC. Residues: CASRQGSLGEQYF.

At least ten counts were recorded for this clonotype. This rearrangement joins TRBV9 to TRBJ2-7; 10 positions agree with TRBD2. The V gene end was trimmed by 0 bases and the J gene end by 5 bases; junction bases not matched to a gene: 5. Germline-derived CDR1 and CDR2 are SGDLS and YYNGEE. This CDR3 spans 15 amino acids. As DNA, the CDR3 is TGTGCCAGCAGCGTAGGTCGGCTAGCGGGAGACGAGCAGTACTTC. This translates into CASSVGRLAGDEQYF.

The table lists this clonotype with many counts. The chain has TRBV27 and TRBJ1-1; 7 positions agree with TRBD1. Germline CDR1 is MNHEY and CDR2 is SMNVEV (reference sequence). CDR3 length: 16 residues. J lost 2 bases, V lost 0 bases, and 6 bases had no gene match. CDR3 DNA: TGTGCCAGCAGTTTATCGACAGGGAAATATAACACTGAAGCTTTCTTT. It yields the protein CASSLSTGKYNTEAFF.